Listed below are T cell receptor beta chains from one sample, sequenced in a study of blood T cells in healthy people across ages. Using its own MiXCR run on the 5' RACE reads, TCRdb lists one record per CDR3 protein. Here the sample spans more than 900,000 distinct CDR3 sequences, roughly 24% being singletons. These data are also associated with another study on T cells of mothers and their children.

Sequences were obtained from blood. All receptors come from a girl aged 2-10 years in good health. The CDR3 runs from the conserved cysteine through the conserved F or W. A D gene is named only where the DNA matches it firmly. The size field is filled for only some rows; it gives once, few, many or a size class.

D | J | V | size | CDR3 | DNA
. | TRBJ2-2 | TRBV11-3 | few | CASSPRLGTPDTGELFF | TGTGCCAGCAGCCCGAGACTCGGGACACCCGACACCGGGGAGCTGTTTTTT
. | TRBJ2-3 | TRBV7-9 | . | CASRGREAEDTQYF | TGTGCCAGCAGGGGAAGGGAGGCCGAAGATACGCAGTATTTT
TRBD1 | TRBJ2-7 | TRBV2 | . | CASSEGVFYPNVQGASSYEQYF | TGTGCCAGCAGTGAAGGTGTTTTTTATCCCAATGTACAGGGGGCGAGCTCCTACGAGCAGTACTTC
TRBD1 | TRBJ1-4 | TRBV4-1 | . | CASSDRQGHEKLFF | TGCGCCAGCAGCGATCGACAGGGACATGAAAAACTGTTTTTT
. | TRBJ2-5 | TRBV9 | . | CASSVKRGPWETQYF | TGTGCCAGCAGCGTAAAAAGGGGCCCGTGGGAGACCCAGTACTTC
. | TRBJ2-7 | TRBV11-2 | . | CASSLEGPSSYEQYF | TGTGCCAGCAGCTTAGAGGGACCCAGCTCCTACGAGCAGTACTTC
. | TRBJ1-1 | TRBV2 | . | CASSFFRNTEAFF | TGTGCCAGCAGTTTTTTTAGGAACACTGAAGCTTTCTTT
. | TRBJ1-1 | TRBV25-1 | few | CASSATRNTEAFF | TGTGCCAGCAGTGCCACGAGGAACACTGAAGCTTTCTTT
. | TRBJ1-6 | TRBV7-6 | few | CASSPGAGSPLHF | TGTGCCAGCAGCCCGGGGGCCGGTTCACCCCTCCACTTT
TRBD1 | TRBJ2-7 | TRBV2 | . | CASSAPGDRESYEQYF | TGTGCCAGCAGTGCCCCCGGGGACAGGGAATCCTACGAGCAGTACTTC
TRBD1 | TRBJ1-2 | TRBV7-2 | . | CASSLAVGQGADGYTF | TGTGCCAGCAGCTTAGCGGTGGGACAGGGGGCGGATGGCTACACCTTC
. | TRBJ2-1 | TRBV4-3 | few | CASSQEAGLGSYNEQFF | TGCGCCAGCAGCCAGGAAGCAGGGTTGGGTTCCTACAATGAGCAGTTCTTC
. | TRBJ2-4 | TRBV12-3/TRBV12-4 | . | CASTPTAHIQYF | TGTGCCAGCACACCCACAGCCCACATTCAGTACTTC
. | TRBJ1-2 | TRBV3-1 | . | CASSCQPASGSGGYTF | TGTGCCAGCAGCTGCCAGCCGGCCTCGGGGAGTGGTGGCTACACCTTC
. | TRBJ2-5 | TRBV12-3/TRBV12-4 | . | CASSLSRRKETQYF | TGTGCCAGCAGTCTAAGTCGGCGGAAGGAGACCCAGTACTTC
. | TRBJ1-1 | TRBV11-2 | few | CASSLSFPDTEAFF | TGTGCCAGCAGCTTATCCTTTCCTGACACTGAAGCTTTCTTT
TRBD1 | TRBJ1-2 | TRBV20-1 | . | CSATWDSDYGYTF | TGCAGTGCAACTTGGGACAGCGACTATGGCTACACCTTC
. | TRBJ1-1 | TRBV29-1 | . | CSVDGGAYTEAFF | TGCAGCGTTGATGGGGGGGCGTACACTGAAGCTTTCTTT
. | TRBJ2-7 | TRBV4-3 | few | CASSQDRGSSEQYF | TGCGCCAGCAGCCAAGACAGGGGTTCTTCCGAGCAGTACTTC
TRBD1 | TRBJ1-4 | TRBV3-1 | . | CASSQKGGDEKLFF | TGTGCCAGCAGCCAAAAAGGGGGCGACGAAAAACTGTTTTTT
. | TRBJ1-4 | TRBV19 | . | CASSIRADWEKLFF | TGTGCCAGTAGTATTCGGGCCGACTGGGAAAAACTGTTTTTT
TRBD2 | TRBJ2-2 | TRBV6-4 | few | CASSVLAGSNTGELFF | TGTGCCAGCAGTGTGCTAGCGGGGTCGAACACCGGGGAGCTGTTTTTT
. | TRBJ2-6 | TRBV6-5 | few | CASYGGSGANVLTF | TGTGCCAGCTATGGGGGCTCTGGGGCCAACGTCCTGACTTTC
. | TRBJ2-2 | TRBV6-5 | many | CASSYGLNTGELFF | TGTGCCAGCAGTTACGGACTGAACACCGGGGAGCTGTTTTTT
. | TRBJ2-3 | TRBV29-1 | . | CSVGGQYTDTQYF | TGCAGCGTGGGCGGACAGTACACAGATACGCAGTATTTT
. | TRBJ2-1 | TRBV7-9 | . | CASSPRGRGLGGGANEQFF | TGTGCCAGCAGCCCCAGGGGTAGAGGACTAGGTGGGGGTGCGAATGAGCAGTTCTTC
. | TRBJ2-1 | TRBV12-3/TRBV12-4 | . | CASSHSRLVSALPNEQFF | TGTGCCAGCAGCCACTCAAGACTAGTTTCAGCCCTACCCAATGAGCAGTTCTTC
. | TRBJ2-6 | TRBV7-9 | . | CASSLNLNSGANVLTF | TGTGCCAGCAGCTTAAACTTGAACTCTGGGGCCAACGTCCTGACTTTC
TRBD2 | TRBJ2-2 | TRBV5-1 | . | CASSKGLAERIGELFF | TGCGCCAGCAGCAAGGGACTAGCGGAAAGGATCGGGGAGCTGTTTTTT
. | TRBJ2-1 | TRBV24-1 | once | CATSASISSSYNEQFF | TGTGCCACCAGTGCTTCGATAAGCAGCTCCTACAATGAGCAGTTCTTC
. | TRBJ2-2 | TRBV29-1 | few | CSVEATGSGELFF | TGCAGCGTTGAGGCCACAGGATCCGGGGAGCTGTTTTTT
. | TRBJ2-3 | TRBV7-3 | . | CASSELPKFTQYF | TGTGCCAGCAGCGAACTGCCGAAATTTACGCAGTATTTT
. | TRBJ2-7 | TRBV5-6 | few | CASGQRREQYF | TGTGCCAGCGGCCAGAGGCGCGAGCAGTACTTC
. | TRBJ2-3 | TRBV28 | . | CASSSPSPDTQYF | TGTGCCAGCAGTTCTCCCTCGCCCGATACGCAGTATTTT
. | TRBJ1-1 | TRBV4-3 | few | CASSQDSNGLTNTEAFF | TGCGCCAGCAGCCAAGATTCGAACGGACTGACGAACACTGAAGCTTTCTTT
TRBD1 | TRBJ2-7 | TRBV9 | once | CASSGKQGILNEQYF | TGTGCCAGCAGCGGAAAACAGGGGATACTAAACGAGCAGTACTTC
. | TRBJ2-1 | TRBV3-1 | . | CASSHTAVGDEQFF | TGTGCCAGCAGCCATACAGCGGTGGGTGATGAGCAGTTCTTC
TRBD1 | TRBJ1-5 | TRBV28 | . | CASSPARTGGDQPQHF | TGTGCCAGCAGTCCGGCACGGACAGGGGGCGATCAGCCCCAGCATTTT
. | TRBJ2-6 | TRBV3-1 | few | CASSQDRGGMRSGANVLTF | TGTGCCAGCAGCCAAGATAGGGGCGGGATGAGGTCTGGGGCCAACGTCCTGACTTTC
TRBD1 | TRBJ1-2 | TRBV12-3/TRBV12-4 | few | CASSLSTGIGSNGYTF | TGTGCCAGCAGTCTTTCGACAGGGATAGGATCGAATGGCTACACCTTC
. | TRBJ1-4 | TRBV19 | few | CASNNWNEKLFF | TGTGCCAGTAATAATTGGAATGAAAAACTGTTTTTT
TRBD1 | TRBJ2-1 | TRBV29-1 | . | CSVEDREWGNEQFF | TGCAGCGTTGAGGACAGGGAGTGGGGCAATGAGCAGTTCTTC
. | TRBJ2-3 | TRBV6-5 | few | CASSSPSWADTQYF | TGTGCCAGCAGTTCCCCCTCATGGGCAGATACGCAGTATTTT
. | TRBJ2-2 | TRBV28 | few | CASRTGTVNTGELFF | TGTGCCAGCAGGACCGGGACGGTAAACACCGGGGAGCTGTTTTTT
. | TRBJ2-3 | TRBV12-3/TRBV12-4 | once | CASSFGGVRADAEYF | TGTGCCAGCAGTTTCGGGGGAGTGAGAGCAGATGCGGAGTATTTT
. | TRBJ2-1 | TRBV6-1 | . | CASAGPNEQFF | TGTGCCAGCGCTGGCCCCAATGAGCAGTTCTTC
. | TRBJ1-2 | TRBV20-1 | few | CRAGREGGVYGYTF | TGCAGGGCCGGCCGTGAAGGGGGAGTCTATGGCTACACCTTC
TRBD1 | TRBJ2-3 | TRBV29-1 | many | CSARDRDTDTQYF | TGCAGCGCCCGGGACAGAGACACAGATACGCAGTATTTT
. | TRBJ2-7 | TRBV29-1 | . | CSVSDRAYTYEQYF | TGCAGCGTCTCGGACAGAGCCTACACCTACGAGCAGTACTTC
. | TRBJ2-1 | TRBV18 | . | CASSRGYPRSSYNEQFF | TGTGCCAGCTCCCGAGGCTACCCCAGGAGCTCCTACAATGAGCAGTTCTTC
TRBD1 | TRBJ1-6 | TRBV15 | . | CATSRADREVSPLHF | TGTGCCACCAGCAGAGCCGACAGGGAGGTTTCACCCCTCCACTTT
. | TRBJ1-2 | TRBV7-2 | . | CASSLVADRGYTF | TGTGCCAGCAGCTTAGTGGCAGATCGGGGCTACACCTTC
. | TRBJ2-5 | TRBV12-3/TRBV12-4 | few | CASSLPKGTQYF | TGTGCCAGCAGCCTACCAAAGGGGACCCAGTACTTC
TRBD2 | TRBJ2-1 | TRBV10-3 | few | CAISEGRVQGNEQFF | TGTGCCATCAGTGAGGGGAGGGTTCAGGGCAATGAGCAGTTCTTC
. | TRBJ1-1 | TRBV27 | . | CASSPKEKRYTEAFF | TGTGCCAGCAGTCCGAAGGAAAAGAGGTACACTGAAGCTTTCTTT
TRBD1 | TRBJ2-4 | TRBV25-1 | . | CASSESRTGADIQYF | TGTGCCAGCAGTGAATCAAGGACAGGGGCGGACATTCAGTACTTC
TRBD1 | TRBJ2-7 | TRBV29-1 | . | CSVAGTGGLEQYF | TGCAGCGTCGCCGGGACAGGGGGCTTAGAGCAGTACTTC
TRBD1 | TRBJ2-7 | TRBV7-2 | few | CASSPDRGISEQYF | TGTGCCAGCAGCCCGGACAGGGGTATATCCGAGCAGTACTTC
. | TRBJ1-1 | TRBV18 | once | CASSPRGPNTEAFF | TGTGCCAGCTCACCCCGTGGACCAAACACTGAAGCTTTCTTT